This T cell receptor (beta chain) derives from a study of blood T cells in healthy people across ages. Findings and limits, study-wide: A roughly linear fall in TCR beta diversity per million T cells was seen with increasing age. A greater number of naive CD4+ cells and higher diversity distinguished long-lived donors from aged donors.

The CDR3 sequence is 15 residues long. Germline V gene data show CDR1 as MDHEN and CDR2 as SYDVKM. Combining a sample-barcoded 5' primer with a J-beta primer mix, a second PCR ran for roughly 6 to 12 cycles. TCRdb called the 5' RACE reads again in MiXCR, with one record for every CDR3 protein. Counted here are 600,000 to 1,000,000 distinct CDR3 sequences, around 25% occurring once; the ten biggest clones make up around 3.6%. This clonotype appeared a few times. Antigen: not known. One end of the junction fails to match germline, which may point to a read error. The same data also contributed to another study, on T cells of mothers and their children. That paper notes: Microchimeric T cell clones that persisted were not detected.

Sequencing input: blood. The sequence was collected from a boy younger than 18 in good health. The chain uses TRBV28 and TRBJ2-5; TRBD2 might be the D (6 bases). The CDR3 region has the DNA TGTGCCAACAGTTTACCGCTGGGGGGCCAAGAGACCCAGTACTTC. Translated, it gives CANSLPLGGQETQYF.